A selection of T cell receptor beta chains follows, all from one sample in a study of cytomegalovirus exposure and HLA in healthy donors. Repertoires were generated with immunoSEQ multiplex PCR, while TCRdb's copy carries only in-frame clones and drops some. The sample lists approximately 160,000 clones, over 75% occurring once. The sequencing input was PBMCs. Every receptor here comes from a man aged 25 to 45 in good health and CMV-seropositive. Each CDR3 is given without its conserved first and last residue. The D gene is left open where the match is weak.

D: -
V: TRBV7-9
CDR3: ASSSRLTTNEKLF

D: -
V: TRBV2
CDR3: ASTEWLGQNEQF

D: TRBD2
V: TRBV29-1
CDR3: SVVVAGRVTDTQY

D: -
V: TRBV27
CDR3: ASRGTFRTDTQY

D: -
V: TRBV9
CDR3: ASSVNSNQPQH

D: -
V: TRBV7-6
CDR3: ASSLKTESYEQY

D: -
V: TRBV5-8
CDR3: ASREGILPIYEQY

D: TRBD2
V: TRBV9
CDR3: ASSTSGSRTDTQY

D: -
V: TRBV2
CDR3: ASRDGPRRGTEAF

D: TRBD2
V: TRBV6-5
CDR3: ASSRTSGRINEQF

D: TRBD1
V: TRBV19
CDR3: ASRLGQGGTNEKLF

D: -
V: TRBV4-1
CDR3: ASSQFQELVATNEKLF

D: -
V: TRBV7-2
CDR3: ASSSRLAIYEQY

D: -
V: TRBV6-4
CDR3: ASSDSTDTGELF

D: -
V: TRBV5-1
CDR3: ASSLATGRTEAF

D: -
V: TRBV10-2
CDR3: ASSEPSGYAY

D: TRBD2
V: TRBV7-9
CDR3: AGAGVVLT

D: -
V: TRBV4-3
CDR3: ASSLGQEENTEAF

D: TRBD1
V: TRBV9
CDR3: ASSRQGRHEQY

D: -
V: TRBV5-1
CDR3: ASSSETVYGYT

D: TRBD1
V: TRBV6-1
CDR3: GSSPVGTVTYEQY

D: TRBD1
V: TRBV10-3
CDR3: AISTGTGTEKLF

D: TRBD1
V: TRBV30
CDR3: AWSVTGDNQPQH

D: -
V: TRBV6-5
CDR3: ATLGGQSDTQY

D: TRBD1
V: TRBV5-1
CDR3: ASSFEVTGGHEAF

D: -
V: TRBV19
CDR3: ASSGQSWDGYT

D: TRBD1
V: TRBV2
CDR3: ASSPGQDLVGNTIY

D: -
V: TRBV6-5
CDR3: ASSSRQGQSNQPQH

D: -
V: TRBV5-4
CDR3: ASSLGQKSSIATNEKLF

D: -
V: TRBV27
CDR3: ASSYQGSSPLH

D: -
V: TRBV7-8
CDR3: ASSLSGLLAKNIQY

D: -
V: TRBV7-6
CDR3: ASSSWDTYGYT

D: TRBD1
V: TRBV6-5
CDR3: ASSYSTGYAGELF

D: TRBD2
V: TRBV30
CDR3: AWSVRTSGSAYEQY

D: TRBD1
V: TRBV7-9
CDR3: ASSFAGTADEQF

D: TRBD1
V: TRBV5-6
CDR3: ASCPAKQGVWAKNSQY

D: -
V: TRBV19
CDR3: ASSTHMYSNQPQH

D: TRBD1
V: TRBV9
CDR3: ASSAQDYDRGNGYT

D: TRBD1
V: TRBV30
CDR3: AWSYGTGNQPQH

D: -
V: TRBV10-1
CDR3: ASSDRARGTEAF

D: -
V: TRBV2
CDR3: ASSEARGGALSYEQY

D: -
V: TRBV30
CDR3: AWSRGTQPQH

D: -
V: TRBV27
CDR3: ASSDSANYGYT

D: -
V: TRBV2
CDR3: ASNRKQPEAF